Reported below is one T cell receptor (beta chain). Its cognate antigen has yet to be identified. Receptor libraries were prepared by the immunoSEQ multiplex PCR assay. A mixture of 60 forward primers for TCR Vbeta segments and 13 reverse primers for TCR Jbeta segments was used in the multiplex PCR. Amplification of the CDR3 region of rearranged TCR beta genes was performed with a multiplex PCR assay on genomic DNA. The amplified TCR beta libraries were sequenced on the Illumina HiSeq System as 87-base-pair reads. As for the authors' bioinformatics: Across the roughly 670 repertoires, a later analysis counted tens of millions of unique TCR beta chains, approximately 10 million of which were shared by at least two donors. To remove PCR and sequencing errors, raw reads were error-corrected and collapsed into unique sequences using a nearest-neighbor algorithm that merged closely related sequences. CDR3 sequences were aligned to IMGT reference sequences to assign V, D and J gene segments. For a sequence to be retained, a match of at least six nucleotides to both a V gene segment and a J gene segment was required. A rearrangement counted as productive if the CDR3 had no stop codons and remained in frame with V and J, and every other rearrangement counted as non-productive. Following IMGT convention, CDR3 was defined as the stretch from the second conserved V-encoded cysteine up to the conserved J-encoded phenylalanine. The earlier analysis of around 640 of the donors excluded sequences that lacked an unambiguous match to a single V gene segment. An earlier analysis of approximately 590 of the donors called V segments functional above 56.7% productive rearrangements and segregating when the between-donor standard deviation exceeded 5%. To diagnose cytomegalovirus status from the catalog of TCR beta chain sequences, a statistical classification framework was built. V and J gene assignment, in a later analysis, came from comparing TCR nucleotide sequences with IMGT/GENE-DB human TR gene sequences. A later analysis assigned CDR3 sequences and most-parsimonious VDJ recombination scenarios with the TCRdist pipeline. In a later analysis, every TCR beta chain was defined by the combination of its CDR3 amino acid sequence and its V-gene family, and reads without a unique V-gene family were dropped. A later analysis removed several hundred highly shared, low-generation-probability nucleotide sequences to deal with suspected cross-contamination and a sequencing artifact. In a later analysis, a clonal expansion index was calculated for each public chain from normalized within-repertoire ranks of inferred template counts. Generation probabilities in a later analysis came from a VDJ recombination model fitted to out-of-frame rearrangements, and those results were checked against IGoR. A later analysis scored TCR-TCR, TCR-HLA and TCR-CMV co-occurrence with hypergeometric tests, applying a repertoire-size bias correction to TCR pairs. False discovery rates were estimated in a later analysis by permuting HLA or CMV assignments 20 times. A later analysis grouped co-occurring TCRs with DBSCAN, adding TCRdist sequence similarity when clustering within HLA-allele-positive subsets. For co-occurrence clustering, repertoires with fewer than 30,000 or more than 120,000 public chains were excluded, along with five repertoires with anomalous nucleotide sharing. TCRdb re-hosts the immuneACCESS table, in-frame sequences only. Its copies lack some clones; in the studies checked, an unresolved V gene accounts for under half of them, and the cause for the rest is not known. D and trimming were read from the DNA, whereas the V and J calls and clone size are those reported in that table. For this sample, the table gives some 120,000 clones. Less than 4.5% of the sample lies in the top ten.

Trimming costs V 4 bases and J 4 bases, and their ends lie 10 bases apart. CDR1 and CDR2, looked up from the germline V gene, are SNHLY and FYNNEI. The CDR3 numbers 13 residues from cysteine through phenylalanine. Only the CDR3 portion is preserved as DNA: 39 bases, with reading frame beginning at the first base. The cohort comprised 550 to 700 healthy bone marrow donors. At the time of sampling, all cohort members were nominally healthy, though unrecorded immune exposures were likely present. The donor tested CMV seronegative and was one of the 352 seronegative cohort members. Every donor gave a peripheral blood sample, and the peripheral blood mononuclear cells from that sample were used for TCR beta sequencing. The Qiagen DNeasy Blood Extraction Kit was used to extract genomic DNA from the blood cell samples. These data are taken from a study of cytomegalovirus exposure and HLA in healthy donors (dated by TCRdb to 2015 to 2018). Regarding the complete study: In an earlier analysis of some 550 of the donors, 276 Gb of sequence data and 90 million to 120 million unique TCR beta sequences from about 179 million T cells were reported. Roughly 300 gigabases of sequencing data and around 85 million unique TCR sequences made up an early release that covered approximately 700 HLA-typed donors. Of the roughly 420 genotyped donors, more than 75% were placed in the genetic ancestry cluster associated with self-reported Caucasian donors. The study aimed to test whether signatures of past pathogen exposure could be identified by cataloging public T cell receptors. Using immunosequencing, the study profiled T cell repertoires from 666 subjects and related those repertoires to cytomegalovirus serostatus. Besides the first cohort of 666 subjects, a separate validation cohort made up of over 95 different subjects was used. To predict cytomegalovirus infection status, the study combined high-throughput TCR immunosequencing, statistical association of individual TCRs with disease status, and machine learning. To study patterns of TCR occurrence, a later analysis re-analyzed previously published TCR beta repertoires from 600 to 750 donors and added high-resolution HLA genotyping. Rather than drawing on any new phenotypic data, the later analysis identified candidate immune exposures from TCR beta sequences and the way those sequences occurred across donors. An earlier analysis of several hundred of the donors applied high-throughput TCR beta sequencing to assess whether each TCR beta V gene segment acted as functional or pseudogenic. Alongside the repertoire data, information on donor age, sex, ethnicity and CMV serostatus was compiled. Genome-wide SNP genotypes for about 60% of the roughly 670 donors were used in a later genetic analysis, which treated that subset as a discovery cohort. Every discovery cohort repertoire had been produced on one sequencing platform. Both class I and class II loci were covered by HLA typing, at four-digit resolution. The number of donors typed differed by locus, with roughly 620-630 for A, B, C, DRB1 and DQB1, roughly 550 for DQA1, 606 for DPA1, and some 440 for DPB1. Because of strong linkage in the cohort, roughly five DR-DQ haplotypes were treated as single units for association and clustering. Across some 400 genotyped donors of the cohort, an average of approximately 240,000 unique TCR beta nucleotide sequences per donor were sequenced, and roughly a sixth of those sequences were non-productive. Overall results and qualifications from the work: In a later genetic analysis, fewer N-insertions in productive TCRs were reported among donors in an Asian-associated ancestry cluster than the roughly 640-donor mean. Most TCR sequences were observed very rarely across donors, whereas some public TCRs were present in many individuals. Some IMGT-functional V segments, including TRBV6-2 and TRBV6-3, could not be distinguished by the 87-base-pair reads and were therefore excluded. An earlier analysis of some 590 of the donors showed that most TCR beta V segments appeared in productive rearrangements either about 90% or about 30% of the time, which broadly matched IMGT annotations. Several of the top co-occurrence clusters appeared to be linked to parvovirus B19, influenza, CMV and Epstein-Barr virus, according to a later analysis. A cluster of highly shared sequence variants was judged likely to represent a technical artifact of the sequencing pipeline. Presence/absence analyses assumed roughly uniform sequencing depth across donors, an assumption that may not hold. According to the authors, the approach could potentially be generalized to other disease states and immunological phenotypes. An association between a missense DCLRE1C variant and V-gene and J-gene trimming of TCR beta chains was found in a later genetic analysis and replicated in an independent cohort. A few of the identified cytomegalovirus-associated TCR beta chains were confirmed in vitro to be specific for cytomegalovirus antigens. Because some donors lacked HLA typing at each locus, the association tests relied only on the typed subset. In the study, 150 to 200 TCR beta chains were listed as associated with cytomegalovirus. A further reported finding was that TCR beta sequences accurately predicted the HLA-A and HLA-B alleles for most subjects in the first cohort. Strong co-occurrence of HLA alleles, especially DR and DQ, made assigning TCR associations to individual alleles difficult. In a later analysis, most CMV-associated TCR beta chains were found to appear HLA-restricted, with HLA associations seemingly driven largely by CMV exposure. Immune exposure information for the cohort was limited to CMV serostatus. A later analysis found that HLA-associated TCR beta chains were more clonally expanded and had lower generation probabilities than equally common non-associated chains. A later analysis found that TCR association rates varied across HLA loci, with DRB1 alleles showing the most associated TCRs and HLA-C alleles the fewest. The earlier analysis of almost 600 of the donors excluded approximately 15 rarely observed V segments, including chromosome 9 orphons, because counts were too low. In a later analysis, about 17,000 TCR beta sequences were associated with specific HLA alleles at a false discovery rate of 0.05. In this cohort, only TCR beta chains were sequenced, and detectable features were limited by the absence of alpha or paired-chain data. Correlated functional status among segregating V segments might be attributable to linkage disequilibrium, but an unknown experimental factor could not be ruled out. The classifier was reported to diagnose cytomegalovirus status with high specificity and sensitivity in both the original cohort and the validation cohort.

The clonotype was recovered from a man aged 18 to 30 in good health and CMV-seronegative. The chain joins TRBV2 to TRBJ2-5; 6 matching bases give a weak D call of TRBD2. The sample comprised PBMCs. This receptor carries the CDR3 CASSGDSGETQYF. The DNA reads TGTGCCAGCAGTGGGGACTCGGGAGAGACCCAGTACTTC. When the CDR3 is completed using the reference TRBV2 and TRBJ2-5 genes on either side, the full variable domain is EPEVTQTPSHQVTQMGQEVILRCVPISNHLYFYWYRQILGQKVEFLVSFYNNEISEKSEIFDDQFSVERPDGSNFTLKIRSTKLEDSAMYFCASSGDSGETQYFGPGTRLLVL.